The 12 T cell receptor beta chains reported below all come from one sample, sequenced in a study of control samples from healthy donors and cancer patients (dated by TCRdb to 2020 to 2022). The method was the immunoSEQ multiplex PCR assay. TCRdb carries this immuneACCESS record with in-frame sequences only. Its versions omit some clonotypes, under half of them owing to an unresolved V gene in the studies checked, with the rest unexplained. Within this sample are approximately 150,000 clones, with about nine tenths of them counted one time only. Around 4.7% of the sample rests with the top ten. Material for sequencing was blood. These TCRs come from a man under 40 in good health.

This clone was observed a few times. The CDR3 spells CASSQGGNSYNSPLHF. The CDR3 region has the DNA TGTGCCAGCAGCCAGGGGGGTAACTCCTATAATTCACCCCTCCACTTT. This sequence joins TRBV27 and TRBJ1-6; 7 bases fit TRBD1. This CDR3 is built from 16 residues. Germline loops: CDR1 MNHEY, CDR2 SMNVEV (reference sequence). V gave up 6 bases and J gave up 0 bases; unmatched junction bases: 5.

This chain joins TRBV6-5 and TRBJ1-4; no clear D gene. V was cut by 4 bases and J by 5 bases, with 8 bases left in between. The CDR3 runs to 13 residues. The germline V gene encodes CDR1 MNHEY and CDR2 SVGAGI. The CDR3 here is CASSWATNEKLFF. The CDR3 DNA sequence: TGTGCCAGCAGTTGGGCGACAAATGAAAAACTGTTTTTT.

The rearrangement joins TRBV5-6 to TRBJ2-7; D not certain. This CDR3 comprises 15 residues. The V gene lost 4 bases and the J gene lost 0 bases, with 14 bases spanning the gap. CDR1 SGHDT and CDR2 YYEEEE come from the germline V gene. CDR3 protein: CASSRWVSSSYEQYF. CDR3 DNA: TGTGCCAGCAGCCGTTGGGTATCGAGCTCCTACGAGCAGTACTTC.

This chain uses TRBV5-1 with TRBJ2-7, with 7 bases aligning to TRBD1. The CDR3 spans 15 residues. V lost 4 bases and J lost 0; bases outside the gene matches: 7. The germline gives CDR1 SGHRS, CDR2 YFSETQ. The chain's CDR3 is CASSGAGTVSYEQYF. The CDR3 bases are TGCGCCAGCAGCGGGGCCGGGACAGTCTCCTACGAGCAGTACTTC.

The chain uses TRBV5-5 and TRBJ1-3; D unresolved. The ends were cut back, 0 bases at V and 3 bases at J, with 7 bases in the middle. The CDR3 is made up of 14 amino acids. Germline V gives CDR1 SGHKS, CDR2 YYEKEE (reference sequence). For the CDR3, the DNA is TGTGCCAGCAGCTTGGGGGGAGTTGGAAACACCATATATTTT. Translation gives CASSLGGVGNTIYF.

V usage is TRBV14 and J usage is TRBJ2-2; D may be TRBD2 (6 bases). The CDR3 runs to 17 residues. Germline V CDR1 and CDR2: SGHDN, FVKESK. Deletions cut 4 bases from V and 1 base from J, with 16 bases between. The CDR3 nucleotides read TGTGCCAGCAGCCCGCTAAGGGGACTCCAGAACACCGGGGAGCTGTTTTTT. It encodes CASSPLRGLQNTGELFF.

This clone has a single count. This chain links TRBV7-2 with TRBJ2-7; a weak D match, TRBD2 (5 bases). CDR1 is SGHTA, CDR2 FQGNSA, per germline. Trimming removed 8 bases at V and 9 bases at J, with 23 bases between. The CDR3 loop spans 14 amino acids. In DNA, the CDR3 is TGTGCCAGCCAAACAGATAGGGAGTGGAACAGGCAGTACTTC. Its translation is CASQTDREWNRQYF.

In its sample, this clone was seen once. The gene calls are TRBV5-3 and TRBJ2-7; perhaps TRBD1 as D (6 bases). TRBV5-3 is treated as an ORF (open reading frame) with a function not yet certain. This CDR3 spans 13 amino acids. The V end lost 3 bases, the J end lost 1 base, and 8 bases lay between the germline ends. The CDR3: CARSSTGSYEQYF. DNA for the CDR3: TGTGCCAGAAGCTCGACAGGATCCTACGAGCAGTACTTC.

The chain carries TRBV12-3 or TRBV12-4 and TRBJ2-1, with D possibly matching TRBD1 (6 bases). The CDR3 runs 13 residues. V was pared by 0 bases and J by 9 bases, with 9 bases between. In nucleotides, the CDR3 is TGTGCCAGCAGTTTAGCCAGGGGTATTGAGCAGTTCTTC. It codes for CASSLARGIEQFF.

This chain links TRBV18 with TRBJ1-4; D gene unclear. Trimming removed 7 bases from V and 3 bases from J, with 9 bases in between. The CDR3 is 13 amino acids. Germline CDR1 is KGHSH and CDR2 is LQKENI. Here the CDR3 reads CASCSNPNEKLFF. CDR3 sequence (DNA): TGTGCCAGCTGTTCCAATCCTAATGAAAAACTGTTTTTT.

This clone was seen only once. The chain uses TRBV7-6 and TRBJ1-2; TRBD1 matches 9 bases. The CDR3 has 15 residues. The germline V gene encodes CDR1 SGHVS and CDR2 FNYEAQ. The V and J ends lost 7 bases and 4 bases, in that order; junction bases with no gene match: 10. CDR3 loop: CASTDRGQGSYGYTF. CDR3 bases: TGTGCCAGCACCGACCGGGGACAGGGTTCCTATGGCTACACCTTC.

The chain links TRBV5-6 to TRBJ1-5; D call uncertain. V shed 1 base and J shed 3 bases, with 11 bases lying between them. Germline CDR1 SGHDT, CDR2 YYEEEE. This CDR3 comprises 15 residues. CDR3 nucleotide sequence: TGTGCCAGCAGCTTGCGAGATAGACTCAATCAGCCCCAGCATTTT. It specifies CASSLRDRLNQPQHF.